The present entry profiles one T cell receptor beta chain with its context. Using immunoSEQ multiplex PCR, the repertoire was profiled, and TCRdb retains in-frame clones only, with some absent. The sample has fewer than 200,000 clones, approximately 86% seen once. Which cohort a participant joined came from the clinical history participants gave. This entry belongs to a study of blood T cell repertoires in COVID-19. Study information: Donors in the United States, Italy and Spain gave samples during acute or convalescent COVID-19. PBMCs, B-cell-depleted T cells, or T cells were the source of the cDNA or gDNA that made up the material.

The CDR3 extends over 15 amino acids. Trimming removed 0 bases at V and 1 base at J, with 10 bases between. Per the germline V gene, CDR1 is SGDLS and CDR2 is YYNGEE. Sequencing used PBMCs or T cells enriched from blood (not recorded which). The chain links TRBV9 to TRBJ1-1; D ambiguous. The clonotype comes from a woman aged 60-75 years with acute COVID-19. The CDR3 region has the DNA TGTGCCAGCAGCGTAGCCGCGGCGGGGAACACTGAAGCTTTCTTT. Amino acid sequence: CASSVAAAGNTEAFF.